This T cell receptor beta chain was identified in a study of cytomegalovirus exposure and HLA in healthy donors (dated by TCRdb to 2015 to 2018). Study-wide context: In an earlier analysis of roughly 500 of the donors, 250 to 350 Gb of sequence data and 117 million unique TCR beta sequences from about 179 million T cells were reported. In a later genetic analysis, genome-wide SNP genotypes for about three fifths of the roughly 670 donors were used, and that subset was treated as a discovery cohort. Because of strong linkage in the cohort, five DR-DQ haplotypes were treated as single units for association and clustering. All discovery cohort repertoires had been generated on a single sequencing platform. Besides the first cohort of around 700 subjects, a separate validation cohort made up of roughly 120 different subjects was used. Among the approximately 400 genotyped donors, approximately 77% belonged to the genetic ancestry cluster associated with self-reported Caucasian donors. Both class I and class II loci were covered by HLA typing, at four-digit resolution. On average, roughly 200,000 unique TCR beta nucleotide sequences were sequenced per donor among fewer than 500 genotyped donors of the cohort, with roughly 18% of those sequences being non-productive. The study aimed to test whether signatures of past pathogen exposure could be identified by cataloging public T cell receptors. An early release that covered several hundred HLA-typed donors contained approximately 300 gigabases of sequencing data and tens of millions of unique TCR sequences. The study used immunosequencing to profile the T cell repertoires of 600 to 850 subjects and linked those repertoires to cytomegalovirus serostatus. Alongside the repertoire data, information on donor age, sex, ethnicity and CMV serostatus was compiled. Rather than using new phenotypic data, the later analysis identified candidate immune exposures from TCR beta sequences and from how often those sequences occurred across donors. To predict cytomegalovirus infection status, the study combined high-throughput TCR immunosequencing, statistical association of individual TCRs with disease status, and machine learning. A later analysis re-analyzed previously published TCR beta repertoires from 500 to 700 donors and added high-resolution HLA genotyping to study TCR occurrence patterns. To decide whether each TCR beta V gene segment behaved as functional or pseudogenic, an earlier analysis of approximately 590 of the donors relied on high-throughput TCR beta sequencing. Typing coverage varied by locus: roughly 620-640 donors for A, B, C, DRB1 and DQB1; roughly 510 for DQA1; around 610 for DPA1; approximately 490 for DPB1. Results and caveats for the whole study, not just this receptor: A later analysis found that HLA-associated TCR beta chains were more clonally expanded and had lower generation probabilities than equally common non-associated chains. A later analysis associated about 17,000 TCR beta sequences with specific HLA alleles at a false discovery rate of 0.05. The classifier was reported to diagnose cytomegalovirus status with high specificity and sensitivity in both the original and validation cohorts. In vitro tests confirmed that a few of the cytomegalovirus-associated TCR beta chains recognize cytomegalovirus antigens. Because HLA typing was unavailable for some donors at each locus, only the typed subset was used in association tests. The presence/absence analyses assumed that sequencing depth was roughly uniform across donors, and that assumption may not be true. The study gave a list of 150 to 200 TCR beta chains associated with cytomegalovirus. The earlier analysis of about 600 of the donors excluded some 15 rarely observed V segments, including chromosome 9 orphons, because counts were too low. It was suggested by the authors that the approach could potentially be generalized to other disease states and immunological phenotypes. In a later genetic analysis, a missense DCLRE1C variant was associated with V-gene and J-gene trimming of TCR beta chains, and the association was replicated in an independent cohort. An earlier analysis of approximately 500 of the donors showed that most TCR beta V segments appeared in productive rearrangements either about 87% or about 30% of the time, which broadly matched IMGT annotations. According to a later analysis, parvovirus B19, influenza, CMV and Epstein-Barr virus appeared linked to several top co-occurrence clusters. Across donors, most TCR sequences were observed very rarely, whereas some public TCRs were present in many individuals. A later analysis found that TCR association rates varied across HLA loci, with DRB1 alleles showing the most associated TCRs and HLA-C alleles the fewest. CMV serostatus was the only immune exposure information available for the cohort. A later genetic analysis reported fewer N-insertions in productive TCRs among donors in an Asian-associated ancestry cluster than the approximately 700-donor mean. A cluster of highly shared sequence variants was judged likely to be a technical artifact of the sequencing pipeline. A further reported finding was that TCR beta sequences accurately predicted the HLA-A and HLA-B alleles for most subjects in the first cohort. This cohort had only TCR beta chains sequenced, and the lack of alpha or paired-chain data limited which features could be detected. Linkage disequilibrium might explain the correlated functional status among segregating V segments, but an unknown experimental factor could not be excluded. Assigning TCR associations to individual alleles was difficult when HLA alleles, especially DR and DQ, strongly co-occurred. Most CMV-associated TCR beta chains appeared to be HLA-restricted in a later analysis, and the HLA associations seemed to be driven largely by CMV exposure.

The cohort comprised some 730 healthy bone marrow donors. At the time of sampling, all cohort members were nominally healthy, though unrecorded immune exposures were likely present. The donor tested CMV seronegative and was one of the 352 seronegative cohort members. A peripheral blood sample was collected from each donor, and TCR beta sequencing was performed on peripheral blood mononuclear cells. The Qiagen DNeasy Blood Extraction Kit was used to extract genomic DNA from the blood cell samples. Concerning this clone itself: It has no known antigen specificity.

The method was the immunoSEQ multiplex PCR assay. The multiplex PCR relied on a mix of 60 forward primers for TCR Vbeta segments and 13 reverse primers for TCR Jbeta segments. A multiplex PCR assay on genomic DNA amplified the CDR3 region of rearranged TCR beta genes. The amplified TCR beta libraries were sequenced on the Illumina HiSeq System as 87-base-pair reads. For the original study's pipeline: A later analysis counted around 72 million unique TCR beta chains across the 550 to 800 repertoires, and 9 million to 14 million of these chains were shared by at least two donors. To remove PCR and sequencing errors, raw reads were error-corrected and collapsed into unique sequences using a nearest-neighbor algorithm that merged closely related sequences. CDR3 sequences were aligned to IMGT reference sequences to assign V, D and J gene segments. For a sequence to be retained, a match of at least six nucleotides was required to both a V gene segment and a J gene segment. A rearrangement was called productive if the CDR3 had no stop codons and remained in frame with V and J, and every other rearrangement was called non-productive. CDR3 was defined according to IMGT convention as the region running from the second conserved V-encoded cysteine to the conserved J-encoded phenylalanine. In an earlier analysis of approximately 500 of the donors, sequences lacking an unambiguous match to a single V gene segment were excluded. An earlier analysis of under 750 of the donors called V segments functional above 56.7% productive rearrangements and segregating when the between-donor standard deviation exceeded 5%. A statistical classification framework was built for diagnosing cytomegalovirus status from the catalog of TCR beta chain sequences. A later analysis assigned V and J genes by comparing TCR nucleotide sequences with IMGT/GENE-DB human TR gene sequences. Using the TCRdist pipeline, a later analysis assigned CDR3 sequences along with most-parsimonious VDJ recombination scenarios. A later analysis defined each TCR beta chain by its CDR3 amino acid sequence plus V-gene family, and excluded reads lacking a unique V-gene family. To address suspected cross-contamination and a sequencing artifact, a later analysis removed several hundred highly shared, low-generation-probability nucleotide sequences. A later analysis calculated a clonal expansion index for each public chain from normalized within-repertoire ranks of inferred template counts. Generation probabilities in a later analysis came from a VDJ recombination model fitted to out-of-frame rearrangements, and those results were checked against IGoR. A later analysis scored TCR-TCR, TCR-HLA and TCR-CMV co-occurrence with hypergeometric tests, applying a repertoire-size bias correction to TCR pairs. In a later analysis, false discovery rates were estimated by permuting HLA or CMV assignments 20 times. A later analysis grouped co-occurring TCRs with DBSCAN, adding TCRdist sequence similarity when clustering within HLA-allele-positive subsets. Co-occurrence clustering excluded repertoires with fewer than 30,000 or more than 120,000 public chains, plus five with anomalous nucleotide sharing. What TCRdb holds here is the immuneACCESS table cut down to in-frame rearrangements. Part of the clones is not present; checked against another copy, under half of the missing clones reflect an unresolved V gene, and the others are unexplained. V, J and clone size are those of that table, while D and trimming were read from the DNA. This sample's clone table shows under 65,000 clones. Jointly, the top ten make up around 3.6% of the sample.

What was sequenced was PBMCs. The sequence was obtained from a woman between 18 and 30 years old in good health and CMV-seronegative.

The nucleotide sequence reads as follows: TGTGCCAGCAGCGTAGGGGGGCGGGAGCCCAATGAGCAGTTCTTC. This translates into CASSVGGREPNEQFF. Recombination linked TRBV9 to TRBJ2-1, and perhaps TRBD2 as D gene, on 7 matching bases. Including cysteine and phenylalanine, the CDR3 has 15 amino acids. Left in the record is the CDR3 DNA by itself, 45 bases read in frame from the first base. Between the V and J ends, shortened by 0 bases and 6 bases respectively, the junction contains 13 bases. Sequences SGDLS (CDR1) and YYNGEE (CDR2) are obtained from the germline V gene.